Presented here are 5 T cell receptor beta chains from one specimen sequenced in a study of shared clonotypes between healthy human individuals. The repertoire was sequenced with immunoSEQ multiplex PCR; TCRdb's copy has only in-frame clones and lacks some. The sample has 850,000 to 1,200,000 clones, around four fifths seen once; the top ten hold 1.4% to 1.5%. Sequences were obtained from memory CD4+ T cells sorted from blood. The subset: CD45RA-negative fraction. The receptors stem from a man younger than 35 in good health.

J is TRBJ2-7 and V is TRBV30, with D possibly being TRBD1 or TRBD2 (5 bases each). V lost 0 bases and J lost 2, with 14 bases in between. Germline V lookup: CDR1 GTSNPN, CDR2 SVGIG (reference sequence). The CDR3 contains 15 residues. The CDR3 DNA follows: TGTGCCTGGAGTGTACATCATTGGGGGACCTACGAGCAGTACTTC. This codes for CAWSVHHWGTYEQYF.

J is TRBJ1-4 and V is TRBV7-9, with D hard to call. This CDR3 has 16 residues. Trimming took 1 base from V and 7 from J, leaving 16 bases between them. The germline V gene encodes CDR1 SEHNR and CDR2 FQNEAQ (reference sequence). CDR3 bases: TGTGCCAGCAGCTTAGGAGGGCTCGGCGATGGTGAAAAACTGTTTTTT. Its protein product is CASSLGGLGDGEKLFF.

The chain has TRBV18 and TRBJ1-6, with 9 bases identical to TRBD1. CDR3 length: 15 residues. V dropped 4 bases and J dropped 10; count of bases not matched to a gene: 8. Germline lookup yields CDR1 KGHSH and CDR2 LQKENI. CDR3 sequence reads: CASSRLDRGGSPLHF. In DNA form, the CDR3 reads TGTGCCAGCTCACGACTGGACAGGGGTGGGTCACCCCTCCACTTT.

CDR3: CASRDRRGPNQPQHF. The DNA for the CDR3 is TGTGCCAGCAGAGACCGGCGGGGGCCTAATCAGCCCCAGCATTTT. V gene TRBV2 combines with J gene TRBJ1-5, with a tentative D call TRBD1 (6 bases). V was pared by 6 bases and J by 4 bases, with 16 bases between. Germline values: CDR1 SNHLY, CDR2 FYNNEI. The CDR3 is 15 residues long.

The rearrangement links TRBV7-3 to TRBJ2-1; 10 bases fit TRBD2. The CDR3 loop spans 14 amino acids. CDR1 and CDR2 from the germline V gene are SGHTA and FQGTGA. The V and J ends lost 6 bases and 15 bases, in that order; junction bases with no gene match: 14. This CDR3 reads CASRVTSGKPSPFF. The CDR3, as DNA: TGTGCCAGCAGGGTAACTAGCGGGAAACCTTCACCGTTCTTC.